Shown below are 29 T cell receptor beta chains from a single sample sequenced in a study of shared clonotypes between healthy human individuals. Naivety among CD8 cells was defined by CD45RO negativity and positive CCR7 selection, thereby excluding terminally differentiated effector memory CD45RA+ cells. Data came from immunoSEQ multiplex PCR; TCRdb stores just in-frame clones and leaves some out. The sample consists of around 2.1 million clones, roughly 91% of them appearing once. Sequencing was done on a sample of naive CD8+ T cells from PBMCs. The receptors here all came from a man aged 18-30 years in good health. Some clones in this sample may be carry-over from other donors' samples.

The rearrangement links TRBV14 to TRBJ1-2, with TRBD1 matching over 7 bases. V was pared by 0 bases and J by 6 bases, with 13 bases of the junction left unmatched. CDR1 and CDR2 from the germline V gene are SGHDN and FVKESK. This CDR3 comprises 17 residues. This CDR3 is CASSQEWTGRRGDGYTF. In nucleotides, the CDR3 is TGTGCCAGCAGCCAAGAATGGACAGGCCGCCGGGGGGATGGCTACACCTTC. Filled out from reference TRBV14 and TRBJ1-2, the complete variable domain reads EAGVTQFPSHSVIEKGQTVTLRCDPISGHDNLYWYRRVMGKEIKFLLHFVKESKQDESGMPNNRFLAERTGGTYSTLKVQPAELEDSGVYFCASSQEWTGRRGDGYTFGSGTRLTVV.

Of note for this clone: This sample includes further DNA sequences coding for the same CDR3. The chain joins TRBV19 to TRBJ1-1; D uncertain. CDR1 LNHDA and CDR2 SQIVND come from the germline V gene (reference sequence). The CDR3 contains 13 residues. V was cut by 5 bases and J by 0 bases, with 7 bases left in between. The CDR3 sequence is CASSSTVNTEAFF. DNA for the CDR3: TGTGCCAGTAGTTCAACAGTGAACACTGAAGCTTTCTTT.

CDR3 sequence reads: CASRDRTAIWAPQHF. In DNA, the CDR3 is TGTGCCAGCAGAGACCGGACGGCTATTTGGGCGCCCCAGCATTTT. This sequence joins TRBV6-1 and TRBJ1-5; D unresolved. Deletions cut 6 bases from V and 9 bases from J, with 21 bases between. The CDR3 has 15 amino acids. Germline CDR1 MNHNS, CDR2 SASEGT.

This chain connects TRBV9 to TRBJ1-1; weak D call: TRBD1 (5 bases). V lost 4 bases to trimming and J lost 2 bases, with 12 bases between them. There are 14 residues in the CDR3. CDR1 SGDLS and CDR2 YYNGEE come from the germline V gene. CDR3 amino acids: CASSRQGSNTEAFF. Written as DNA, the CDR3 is TGTGCCAGCAGCCGGCAGGGCTCTAACACTGAAGCTTTCTTT. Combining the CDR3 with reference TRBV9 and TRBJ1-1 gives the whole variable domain DSGVTQTPKHLITATGQRVTLRCSPRSGDLSVYWYQQSLDQGLQFLIQYYNGEERAKGNILERFSAQQFPDLHSELNLSSLELGDSALYFCASSRQGSNTEAFFGQGTRLTVV.

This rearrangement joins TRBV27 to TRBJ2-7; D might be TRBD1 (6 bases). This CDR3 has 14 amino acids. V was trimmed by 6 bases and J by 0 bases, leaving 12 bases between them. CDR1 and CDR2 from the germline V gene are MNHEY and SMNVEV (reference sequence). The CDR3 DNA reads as TGTGCCAGCAGGGTAGACAGGAGCTCCTACGAGCAGTACTTC. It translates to CASRVDRSSYEQYF.

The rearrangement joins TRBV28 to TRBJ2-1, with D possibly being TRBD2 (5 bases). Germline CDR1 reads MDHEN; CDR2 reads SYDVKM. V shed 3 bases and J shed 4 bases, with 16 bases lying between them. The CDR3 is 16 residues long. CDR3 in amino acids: CASSFRRRGIYNEQFF. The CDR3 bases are TGTGCCAGCAGTTTCCGCCGGAGAGGGATTTACAATGAGCAGTTCTTC.

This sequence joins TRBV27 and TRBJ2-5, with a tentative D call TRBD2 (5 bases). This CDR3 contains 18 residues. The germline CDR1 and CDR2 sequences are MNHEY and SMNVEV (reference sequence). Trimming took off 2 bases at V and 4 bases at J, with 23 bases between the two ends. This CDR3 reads CASSLDPPLEAATETQYF. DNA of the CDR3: TGTGCCAGCAGTTTAGATCCCCCTTTGGAGGCCGCCACAGAGACCCAGTACTTC.

CDR3 protein: CASSWAGQDNEQYF. The DNA for the CDR3 is TGTGCCAGCAGCTGGGCCGGACAGGACAACGAGCAGTACTTC. This chain links TRBV5-6 with TRBJ2-7; 7 bases are shared with TRBD1. The CDR3 is made up of 14 amino acids. After removal of 3 bases from V and 5 bases from J, the junction contained 8 bases not matched to a gene. Germline assignment: CDR1 SGHDT and CDR2 YYEEEE.

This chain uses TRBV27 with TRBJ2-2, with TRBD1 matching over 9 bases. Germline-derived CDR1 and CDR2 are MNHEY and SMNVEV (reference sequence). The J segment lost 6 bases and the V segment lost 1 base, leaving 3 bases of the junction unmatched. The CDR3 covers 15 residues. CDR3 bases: TGTGCCAGCAGTTTATACGGACAGGGGCCCGGGGAGCTGTTTTTT. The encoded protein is CASSLYGQGPGELFF.

The CDR3 bases are TGTGCCAGCAGTTACTCGAACAGGGAGGCCTACGAGCAGTACTTC. The encoded protein is CASSYSNREAYEQYF. This chain connects TRBV6-6 to TRBJ2-7, with D possibly being TRBD1 or TRBD2 (6 bases each). Trimming stripped 0 bases from V and 2 bases from J, with 11 bases between. The CDR3 contains 15 residues. From germline, CDR1 is MNHNY and CDR2 SVGAGI (reference sequence).

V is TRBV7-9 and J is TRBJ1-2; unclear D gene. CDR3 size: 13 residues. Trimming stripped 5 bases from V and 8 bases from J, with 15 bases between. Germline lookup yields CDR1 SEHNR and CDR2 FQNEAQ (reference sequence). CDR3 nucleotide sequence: TGTGCCAGCAGCAAGGGATCAACCGACGGCTACACCTTC. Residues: CASSKGSTDGYTF.

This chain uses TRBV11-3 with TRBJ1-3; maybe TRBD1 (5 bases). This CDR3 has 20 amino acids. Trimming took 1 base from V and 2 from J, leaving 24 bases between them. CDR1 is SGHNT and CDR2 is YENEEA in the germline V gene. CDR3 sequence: CASSLVSPRGGRGAGNTIYF. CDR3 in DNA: TGTGCCAGCAGCTTAGTATCCCCCCGGGGGGGTCGAGGGGCTGGAAACACCATATATTTT.

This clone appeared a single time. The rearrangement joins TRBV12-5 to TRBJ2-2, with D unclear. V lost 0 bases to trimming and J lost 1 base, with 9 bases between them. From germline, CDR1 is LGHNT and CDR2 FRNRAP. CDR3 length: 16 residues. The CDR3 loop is CASGLVAGWNTGELFF. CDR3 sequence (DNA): TGTGCTAGTGGTTTGGTGGCAGGTTGGAACACCGGGGAGCTGTTTTTT. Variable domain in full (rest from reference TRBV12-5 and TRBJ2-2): DARVTQTPRHKVTEMGQEVTMRCQPILGHNTVFWYRQTMMQGLELLAYFRNRAPLDDSGMPKDRFSAEMPDATLATLKIQPSEPRDSAVYFCASGLVAGWNTGELFFGEGSRLTVL.

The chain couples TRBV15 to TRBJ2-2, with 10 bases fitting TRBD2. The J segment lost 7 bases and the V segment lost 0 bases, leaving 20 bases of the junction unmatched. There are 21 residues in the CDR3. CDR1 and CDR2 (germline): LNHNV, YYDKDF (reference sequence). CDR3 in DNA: TGTGCCACCAGCAGAGATGTTGTCCCTCTAGCGGGAGACCCTACTGGCGGGGAGCTGTTTTTT. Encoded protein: CATSRDVVPLAGDPTGGELFF.

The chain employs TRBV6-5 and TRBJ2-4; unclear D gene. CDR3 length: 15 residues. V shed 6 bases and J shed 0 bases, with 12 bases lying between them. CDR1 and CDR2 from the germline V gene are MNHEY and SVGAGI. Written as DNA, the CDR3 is TGTGCCAGCAGCCCAGATACCTTAGCCAAAAACATTCAGTACTTC. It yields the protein CASSPDTLAKNIQYF.

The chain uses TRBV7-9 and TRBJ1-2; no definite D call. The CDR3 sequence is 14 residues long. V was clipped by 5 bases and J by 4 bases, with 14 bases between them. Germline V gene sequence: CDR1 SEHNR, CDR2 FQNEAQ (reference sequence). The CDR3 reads CASSADGSIYGYTF. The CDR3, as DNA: TGTGCCAGCAGCGCGGACGGCTCCATCTATGGCTACACCTTC.

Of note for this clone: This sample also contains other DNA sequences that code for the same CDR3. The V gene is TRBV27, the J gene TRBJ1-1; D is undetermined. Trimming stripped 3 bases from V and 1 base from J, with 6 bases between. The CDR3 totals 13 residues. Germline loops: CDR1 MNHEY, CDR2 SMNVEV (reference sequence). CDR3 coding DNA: TGTGCCAGCAGTTTCGGCGAGAACACTGAAGCTTTCTTT. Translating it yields CASSFGENTEAFF.

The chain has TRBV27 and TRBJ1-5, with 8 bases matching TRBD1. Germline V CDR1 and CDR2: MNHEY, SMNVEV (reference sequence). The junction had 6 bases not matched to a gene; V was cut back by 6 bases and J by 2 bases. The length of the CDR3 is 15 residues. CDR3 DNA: TGTGCCAGCAGAACGGACAGGGTTGGCAATCAGCCCCAGCATTTT. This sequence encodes CASRTDRVGNQPQHF.

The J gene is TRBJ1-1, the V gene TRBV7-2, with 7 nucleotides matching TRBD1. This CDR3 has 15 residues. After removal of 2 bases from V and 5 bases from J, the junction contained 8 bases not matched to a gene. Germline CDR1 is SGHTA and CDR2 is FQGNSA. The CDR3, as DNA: TGTGCCAGCAGCTTAAGTAAGGGGGCAGGGACTGAAGCTTTCTTT. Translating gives CASSLSKGAGTEAFF.

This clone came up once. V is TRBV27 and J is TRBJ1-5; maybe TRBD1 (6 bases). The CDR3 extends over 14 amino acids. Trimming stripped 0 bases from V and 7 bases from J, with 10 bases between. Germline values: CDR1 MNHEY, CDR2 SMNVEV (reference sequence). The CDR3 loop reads CASSLSWGGQPQHF. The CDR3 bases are TGTGCCAGCAGTTTATCGTGGGGGGGCCAGCCCCAGCATTTT.

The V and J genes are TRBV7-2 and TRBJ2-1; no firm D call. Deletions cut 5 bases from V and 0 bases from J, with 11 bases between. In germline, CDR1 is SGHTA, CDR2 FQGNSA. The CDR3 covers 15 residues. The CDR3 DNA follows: TGTGCCAGCAGCGCCCGTTTGAGCTCCTACAATGAGCAGTTCTTC. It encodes CASSARLSSYNEQFF.

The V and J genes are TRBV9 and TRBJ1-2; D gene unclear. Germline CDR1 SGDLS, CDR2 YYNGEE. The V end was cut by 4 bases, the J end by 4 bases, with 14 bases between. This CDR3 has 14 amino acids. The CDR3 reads CASSPRETTYGYTF. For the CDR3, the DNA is TGTGCCAGCAGCCCACGGGAGACAACCTATGGCTACACCTTC.

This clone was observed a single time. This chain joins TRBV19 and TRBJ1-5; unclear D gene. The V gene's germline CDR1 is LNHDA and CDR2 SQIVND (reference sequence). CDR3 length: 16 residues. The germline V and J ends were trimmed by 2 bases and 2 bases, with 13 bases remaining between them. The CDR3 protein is CASSIIPGMGNQPQHF. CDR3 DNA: TGTGCCAGTAGTATAATTCCGGGAATGGGCAATCAGCCCCAGCATTTT.

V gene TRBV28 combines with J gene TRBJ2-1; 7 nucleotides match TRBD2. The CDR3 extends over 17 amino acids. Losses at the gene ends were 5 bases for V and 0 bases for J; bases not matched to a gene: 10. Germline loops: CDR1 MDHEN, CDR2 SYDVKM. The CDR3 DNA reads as TGTGCCAGCAGTATCGTAGCGGGCCTTTACTCCTACAATGAGCAGTTCTTC. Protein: CASSIVAGLYSYNEQFF.

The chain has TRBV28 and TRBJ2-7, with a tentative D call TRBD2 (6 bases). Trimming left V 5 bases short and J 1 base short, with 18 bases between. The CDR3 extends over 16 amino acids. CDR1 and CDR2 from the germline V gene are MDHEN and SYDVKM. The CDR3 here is CASSTKRVGASYEQYF. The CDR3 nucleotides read TGTGCCAGCAGTACAAAGCGGGTAGGGGCATCCTACGAGCAGTACTTC.

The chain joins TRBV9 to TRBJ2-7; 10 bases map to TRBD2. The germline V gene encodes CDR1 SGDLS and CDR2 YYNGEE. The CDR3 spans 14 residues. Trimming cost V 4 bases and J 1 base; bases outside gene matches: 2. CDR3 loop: CASSRLAGSYEQYF. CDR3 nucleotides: TGTGCCAGCAGCAGACTAGCGGGTTCCTACGAGCAGTACTTC.

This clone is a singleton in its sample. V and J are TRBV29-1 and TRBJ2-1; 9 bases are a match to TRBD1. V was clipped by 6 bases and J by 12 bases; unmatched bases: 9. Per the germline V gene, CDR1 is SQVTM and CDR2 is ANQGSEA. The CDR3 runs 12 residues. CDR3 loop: CSVAGTGLGQFF. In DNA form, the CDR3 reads TGCAGCGTCGCCGGGACAGGGTTAGGGCAGTTCTTC.

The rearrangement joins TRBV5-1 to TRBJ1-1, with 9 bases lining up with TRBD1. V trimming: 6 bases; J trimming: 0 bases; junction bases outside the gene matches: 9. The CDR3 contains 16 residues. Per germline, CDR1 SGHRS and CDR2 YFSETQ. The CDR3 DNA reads TGCGCCAGCACCGAGGGACAGGGCTCGATGAACACTGAAGCTTTCTTT. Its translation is CASTEGQGSMNTEAFF. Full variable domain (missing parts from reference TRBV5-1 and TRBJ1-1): KAGVTQTPRYLIKTRGQQVTLSCSPISGHRSVSWYQQTPGQGLQFLFEYFSETQRNKGNFPGRFSGRQFSNSRSEMNVSTLELGDSALYLCASTEGQGSMNTEAFFGQGTRLTVV.

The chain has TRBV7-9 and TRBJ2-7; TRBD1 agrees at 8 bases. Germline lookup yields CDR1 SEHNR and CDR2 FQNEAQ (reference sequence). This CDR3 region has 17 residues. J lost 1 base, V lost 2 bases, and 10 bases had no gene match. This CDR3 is CASSLKSGGQESYEQYF. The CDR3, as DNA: TGTGCCAGCAGCTTAAAGTCTGGGGGACAGGAGTCCTACGAGCAGTACTTC.